One and the same sample provided the 27 T cell receptor beta chains below, sequenced in a study of blood T cell repertoires in COVID-19 (dated by TCRdb to the early 2020s). The library was obtained by the immunoSEQ multiplex PCR assay. The immuneACCESS repertoire file appears here via TCRdb, limited to in-frame rearrangements. These files lack a portion of the clones; in checked studies, under half of the deficit traces to unresolved V genes, and the cause of the others is not known. This sample comprises fewer than 350,000 clones, about 89% of them detected only once. The ten largest clones capture around 4.8% of the sample. The sample was PBMCs or T cells enriched from blood (not recorded which). The source of these receptors is a man in his 60s who had recovered from COVID-19.

This clone is a singleton in its sample. The J gene is TRBJ1-5, the V gene TRBV10-1; no clear D. The CDR3 consists of 13 residues. Germline V gene data show CDR1 as WNHNN and CDR2 as SYGVQD (reference sequence). V lost 2 bases and J lost 13, with 15 bases in between. The CDR3 region has the DNA TGCGCCAGCAGTGAGAGCGAAGGGAGGGAACAGCATTTT. Its protein product is CASSESEGREQHF.

The CDR3 region is CASRSTRQNFYGYTF. CDR3 bases: TGTGCCAGCAGAAGCACCCGACAGAACTTCTATGGCTACACCTTC. The V and J genes are TRBV6-5 and TRBJ1-2; weak D call: TRBD1 (5 bases). The CDR3 spans 15 residues. Looked up from germline, CDR1 is MNHEY and CDR2 is SVGAGI. V was clipped by 6 bases and J by 4 bases, with 18 bases between them.

The V gene is TRBV28, the J gene TRBJ2-2, with a weak D call TRBD1 (6 bases). CDR3 length equals 13 residues. The germline gives CDR1 MDHEN, CDR2 SYDVKM. V lost 6 bases and J lost 6, with 11 bases in between. In DNA, the CDR3 is TGTGCCAGCAGGACTACAGGGCCCGGGGAGCTGTTTTTT. As protein: CASRTTGPGELFF.

The J gene is TRBJ2-5, the V gene TRBV24-1; 8 bases are a match to TRBD1. The J segment lost 0 bases and the V segment lost 9 bases, leaving 8 bases of the junction unmatched. The CDR3 contains 15 residues. Looked up from germline, CDR1 is KGHDR and CDR2 is SFDVKD. CDR3 in DNA: TGTGCCACCGCAACCCGGACAGGGTACCAAGAGACCCAGTACTTC. This gives the protein CATATRTGYQETQYF.

The chain joins TRBV15 to TRBJ1-1; 9 bases map to TRBD1. V gave up 0 bases and J gave up 1 base; unmatched junction bases: 6. CDR1 and CDR2 from the germline V gene are LNHNV and YYDKDF (reference sequence). The CDR3 contains 17 residues. The CDR3 DNA sequence: TGTGCCACCAGCAGAGATAATACGGACAGGGGGAACACTGAAGCTTTCTTT. Translation gives CATSRDNTDRGNTEAFF.

The V gene is TRBV5-1, the J gene TRBJ2-3; TRBD2 matches 10 bases. CDR1 SGHRS and CDR2 YFSETQ come from the germline V gene. The CDR3 loop spans 16 amino acids. V shed 4 bases, J shed 5 bases, and the junction held 10 bases outside the gene matches. This CDR3 reads CASSTLSGRAKDTQYF. The CDR3 coding sequence is TGCGCCAGCAGCACCCTGAGCGGGAGGGCCAAAGATACGCAGTATTTT.

Written as DNA, the CDR3 is TGTGCCATCAGTGGAGGGAACAATGAGCAGTTCTTC. Translated: CAISGGNNEQFF. V and J are TRBV10-3 and TRBJ2-1; TRBD2 might be the D (5 bases). This CDR3 spans 12 amino acids. Between the trimmed V and J ends, which lost 4 bases and 5 bases, there was a span of 6 bases. Germline assignment: CDR1 ENHRY and CDR2 SYGVKD.

This chain uses TRBV5-1 with TRBJ1-1, with D hard to call. CDR3 length: 16 amino acids. Looked up from germline, CDR1 is SGHRS and CDR2 is YFSETQ. Trimming removed 3 bases at V and 0 bases at J, with 15 bases between. The chain's CDR3 is CASSSGSGVMNTEAFF. The DNA of the CDR3 is TGCGCCAGCAGCTCGGGGAGCGGGGTAATGAACACTGAAGCTTTCTTT.

This chain connects TRBV19 to TRBJ2-1; 7 positions agree with TRBD2. Germline CDR1 reads LNHDA; CDR2 reads SQIVND (reference sequence). With V trimmed by 5 bases and J by 7 bases, 14 bases remained unmatched. This CDR3 region has 16 residues. CDR3 coding DNA: TGTGCCAGTAGTGGCGGCCGACTAGCCGGTAGGAATGAGCAGTTCTTC. Protein product: CASSGGRLAGRNEQFF.

V usage is TRBV21-1 and J usage is TRBJ1-1; the table names TRBD1, a call not compared with the DNA. TRBV21-1 is noted as a pseudogene. The CDR3 extends over 17 amino acids. The CDR3 DNA is TGTGCCAGCAGCAAACCCCGGACAGGGGGGAGGGACACTGAAGCTTTCTTT. Its translation is CASSKPRTGGRDTEAFF.

The chain has TRBV5-6 and TRBJ2-1, with a weak D call TRBD2 (6 bases). V lost 3 bases to trimming and J lost 7 bases, with 17 bases between them. From germline, CDR1 is SGHDT and CDR2 YYEEEE. The CDR3 is 15 residues long. This CDR3 reads CASSWGTAQLNEQFF. Here the CDR3 DNA reads TGTGCCAGCAGCTGGGGGACTGCACAACTTAATGAGCAGTTCTTC.

This clone was seen a few times. The genes are TRBV12-5 and TRBJ2-1, with D possibly TRBD1 on 6 matching bases. CDR3 length equals 15 residues. Germline CDR1 and CDR2: LGHNT and FRNRAP. V shed 4 bases and J shed 6 bases, with 16 bases lying between them. CDR3 coding DNA: TGTGCTAGTGGTTCCGACAGGCCTCGGGGCAATGAGCAGTTCTTC. Protein product: CASGSDRPRGNEQFF.

V usage is TRBV4-3 and J usage is TRBJ2-7, with 9 bases fitting TRBD1. The ends lost 0 bases at V and 0 bases at J; junction bases unmatched: 0. The CDR3 contains 15 residues. Germline V lookup: CDR1 LGHNA, CDR2 YSLEER. CDR3 in amino acids: CASSQEDRGSYEQYF. CDR3 in DNA: TGCGCCAGCAGCCAAGAGGACAGGGGCTCCTACGAGCAGTACTTC.

The gene calls are TRBV7-2 and TRBJ2-7, with 7 bases matching TRBD1. V dropped 0 bases and J dropped 5; count of bases not matched to a gene: 7. This CDR3 has 15 amino acids. Per the germline V gene, CDR1 is SGHTA and CDR2 is FQGNSA. The CDR3 DNA is TGTGCCAGCAGCTTAGCCGCGACAGGGCGAAACGAGCAGTACTTC. This encodes CASSLAATGRNEQYF.

The V and J genes are TRBV28 and TRBJ1-3, with no clear D. Germline V gene data show CDR1 as MDHEN and CDR2 as SYDVKM. The V and J ends lost 5 bases and 3 bases respectively, with 14 bases between them. There are 15 residues in the CDR3. The CDR3 loop reads CASSGVISDGNTIYF. The CDR3 coding sequence is TGTGCCAGCAGTGGAGTCATAAGCGATGGAAACACCATATATTTT.

The rearrangement joins TRBV7-2 to TRBJ2-1; D not certain. Germline CDR1 and CDR2: SGHTA and FQGNSA. This CDR3 spans 16 amino acids. Trimming shortened V by 1 base and J by 4 bases, and 14 bases separated the two germline ends. This CDR3 reads CASSLESLQTYNEQFF. CDR3 DNA sequence: TGTGCCAGCAGCTTAGAAAGCCTCCAAACGTACAATGAGCAGTTCTTC.

The CDR3 is CASSLQGGTEAFF. The DNA of the CDR3 is TGCGCCAGCAGCTTACAGGGGGGTACTGAAGCTTTCTTT. V usage is TRBV5-1 and J usage is TRBJ1-1; 8 bases agree with TRBD1. Germline values: CDR1 SGHRS, CDR2 YFSETQ. With V trimmed by 2 bases and J by 5 bases, 2 bases remained unmatched. The CDR3 length is 13 residues.

This rearrangement joins TRBV25-1 to TRBJ2-2; D is ambiguous. From germline, CDR1 is MGHDK and CDR2 SYGVNS. CDR3 length: 14 residues. V was cut by 4 bases and J by 1 base, with 7 bases left in between. CDR3 sequence: CASSVRRNTGELFF. CDR3 DNA: TGTGCCAGCAGTGTAAGGAGGAACACCGGGGAGCTGTTTTTT.

The chain links TRBV11-3 to TRBJ2-1, with TRBD1 identical over 8 bases. Germline values: CDR1 SGHNT, CDR2 YENEEA. Trimming removed 5 bases from V and 4 bases from J; junction bases left unmatched: 10. The CDR3 runs to 16 residues. CDR3 protein: CASSQQGQGQYNEQFF. The CDR3 bases are TGTGCCAGCAGCCAACAAGGACAGGGTCAGTACAATGAGCAGTTCTTC.

The chain employs TRBV10-2 and TRBJ2-7; weak D call: TRBD1 (6 bases). V shed 3 bases and J shed 4 bases, with 16 bases lying between them. The CDR3 has 15 amino acids. The germline V gene has CDR1 WSHSY and CDR2 SAAADI. The CDR3 nucleotides are TGCGCCAGCAGTGATCCGGGACAACGGGATTACGAGCAGTACTTC. Translating gives CASSDPGQRDYEQYF.

The rearrangement joins TRBV3-1 (or the pseudogene TRBV3-2) to TRBJ2-7, with 8 bases aligning to TRBD2. CDR1 is LGHDT, CDR2 YNNKEL, per germline (reference sequence). The trim removed 1 base at V and 0 bases at J, leaving 8 bases unmatched. The CDR3 runs to 17 residues. The CDR3, as DNA: TGTGCCAGCAGCCAAGCGTCGAGCGGGAGTTACTCCTACGAGCAGTACTTC. It codes for CASSQASSGSYSYEQYF.

The chain carries TRBV28 and TRBJ2-7, with 11 bases fitting TRBD2. The ends lost 7 bases at V and 2 bases at J; junction bases unmatched: 7. CDR3 length: 15 residues. CDR1 is MDHEN, CDR2 SYDVKM, per germline. For the CDR3, the DNA is TGTGCCAGCAACCCCGGACTAGCGGGTACCTACGAGCAGTACTTC. Residues: CASNPGLAGTYEQYF.

The V gene is TRBV19, the J gene TRBJ1-2, with no clear D. There are 13 residues in the CDR3. V lost 4 bases, J lost 1 base, and 7 bases lay in between. CDR1 and CDR2 from the germline V gene are LNHDA and SQIVND (reference sequence). CDR3 sequence: CASSKAGNYGYTF. The CDR3 DNA reads as TGTGCCAGTAGTAAGGCAGGTAACTATGGCTACACCTTC.

J is TRBJ2-3 and V is TRBV27, with 9 bases identical to TRBD2. V lost 3 bases and J lost 3; bases outside the gene matches: 4. The length of the CDR3 is 15 residues. Germline assignment: CDR1 MNHEY and CDR2 SMNVEV (reference sequence). For the CDR3, the DNA is TGTGCCAGCAGTTTGGGCGGGAGGGGTACAGATACGCAGTATTTT. Its translation is CASSLGGRGTDTQYF.

V gene TRBV6-4 combines with J gene TRBJ1-6, with D possibly matching TRBD1 (5 bases). Germline lookup yields CDR1 MRHNA and CDR2 SNTAGT. The CDR3 has 15 amino acids. V gave up 2 bases and J gave up 9 bases, with 14 bases separating them. The CDR3 DNA reads as TGTGCCAGCAGTGACAGCTCTGGGGGGGGTTCACCCCTCCACTTT. Residues: CASSDSSGGGSPLHF.

V is TRBV28 and J is TRBJ1-1; D is unclear. This CDR3 has 16 amino acids. Germline V lookup: CDR1 MDHEN, CDR2 SYDVKM. V was shortened by 1 base and J by 1 base, with 13 bases between the two germline ends. The CDR3 nucleotides are TGTGCCAGCAGTTTATTTAAGCGGGGAGCGAACACTGAAGCTTTCTTT. Translating gives CASSLFKRGANTEAFF.

The chain is built from TRBV6-5 and TRBJ2-7; weak D call: TRBD2 (5 bases). Deletions cut 0 bases from V and 7 bases from J, with 10 bases between. Germline V gene data show CDR1 as MNHEY and CDR2 as SVGAGI. This CDR3 is 13 amino acids long. The CDR3 DNA reads TGTGCCAGCAGTTACTCGAGGGCTCGGGAGCAGTACTTC. Translated, it gives CASSYSRAREQYF.